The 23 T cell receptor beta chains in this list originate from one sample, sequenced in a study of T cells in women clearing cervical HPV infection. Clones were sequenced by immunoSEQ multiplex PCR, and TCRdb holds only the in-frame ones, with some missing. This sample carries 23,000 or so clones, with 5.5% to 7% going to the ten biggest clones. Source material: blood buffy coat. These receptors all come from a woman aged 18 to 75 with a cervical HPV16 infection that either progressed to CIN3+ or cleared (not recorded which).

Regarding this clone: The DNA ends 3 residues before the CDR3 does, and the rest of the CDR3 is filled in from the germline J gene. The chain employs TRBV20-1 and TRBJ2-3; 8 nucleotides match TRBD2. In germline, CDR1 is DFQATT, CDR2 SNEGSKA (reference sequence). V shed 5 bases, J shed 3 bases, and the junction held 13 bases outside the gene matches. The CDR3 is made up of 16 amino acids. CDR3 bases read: TGCAGTGCTGGTCCTTTCTCGGCGGGAGGAACAGATACG. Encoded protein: CSAGPFSAGGTDT. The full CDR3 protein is CSAGPFSAGGTDTQYF.

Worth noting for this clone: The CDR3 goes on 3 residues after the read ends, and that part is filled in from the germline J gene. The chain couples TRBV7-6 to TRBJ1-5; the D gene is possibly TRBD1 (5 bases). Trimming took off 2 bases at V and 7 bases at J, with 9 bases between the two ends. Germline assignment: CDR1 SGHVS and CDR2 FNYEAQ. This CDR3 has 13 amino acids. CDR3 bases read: TGTGCCAGCAGCTTACGAAGGGGCCAGCCC. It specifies CASSLRRGQP. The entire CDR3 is CASSLRRGQPQHF.

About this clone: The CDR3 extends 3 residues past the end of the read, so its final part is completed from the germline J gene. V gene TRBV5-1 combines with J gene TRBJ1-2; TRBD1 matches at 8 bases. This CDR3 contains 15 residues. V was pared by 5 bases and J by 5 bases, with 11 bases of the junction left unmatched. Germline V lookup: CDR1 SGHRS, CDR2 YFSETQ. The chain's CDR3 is CASRDRVAHGYGYTF. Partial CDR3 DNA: TGCGCCAGCAGGGACAGGGTGGCTCACGGGTATGGC.

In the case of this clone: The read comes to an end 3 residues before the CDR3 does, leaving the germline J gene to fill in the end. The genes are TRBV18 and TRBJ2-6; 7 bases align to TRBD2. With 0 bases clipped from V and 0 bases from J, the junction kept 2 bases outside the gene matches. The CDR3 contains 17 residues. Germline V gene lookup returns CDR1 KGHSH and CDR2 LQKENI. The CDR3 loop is CASSPPLAASGANVLTF. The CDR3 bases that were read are TGTGCCAGCTCACCACCCCTAGCGGCCTCTGGGGCCAACGTC.

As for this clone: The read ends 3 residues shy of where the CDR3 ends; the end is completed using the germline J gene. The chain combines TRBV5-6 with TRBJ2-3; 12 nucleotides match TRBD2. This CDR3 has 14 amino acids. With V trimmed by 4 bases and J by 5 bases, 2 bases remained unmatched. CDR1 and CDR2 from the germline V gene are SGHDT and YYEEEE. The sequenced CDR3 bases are TGTGCCAGCAGCCCGGGACTAGCGGGAGATACG. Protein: CASSPGLAGDT. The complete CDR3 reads CASSPGLAGDTQYF.

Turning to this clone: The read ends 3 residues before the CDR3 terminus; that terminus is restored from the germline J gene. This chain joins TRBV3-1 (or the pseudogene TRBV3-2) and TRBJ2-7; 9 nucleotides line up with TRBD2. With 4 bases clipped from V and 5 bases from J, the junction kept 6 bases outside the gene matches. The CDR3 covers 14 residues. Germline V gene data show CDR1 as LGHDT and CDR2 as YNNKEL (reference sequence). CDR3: CASSPSGIHHEQYF. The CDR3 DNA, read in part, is TGTGCCAGCAGCCCTAGCGGGATACATCACGAG.

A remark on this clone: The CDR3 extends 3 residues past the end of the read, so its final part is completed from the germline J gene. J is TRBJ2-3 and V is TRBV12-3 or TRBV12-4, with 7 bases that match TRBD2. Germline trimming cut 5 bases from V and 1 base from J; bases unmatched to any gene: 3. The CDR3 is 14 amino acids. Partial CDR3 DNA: TGTGCCAGCAGTCCCGCGGGGGGCACAGATACG. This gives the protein CASSPAGGTDT. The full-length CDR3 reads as CASSPAGGTDTQYF.

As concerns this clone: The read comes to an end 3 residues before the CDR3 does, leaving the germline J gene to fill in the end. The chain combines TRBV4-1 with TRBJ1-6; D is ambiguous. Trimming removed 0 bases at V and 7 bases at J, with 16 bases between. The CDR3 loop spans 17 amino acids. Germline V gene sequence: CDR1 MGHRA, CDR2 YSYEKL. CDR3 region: CASSQDKPGWWNSPLHF. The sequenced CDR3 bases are TGCGCCAGCAGCCAAGATAAGCCAGGCTGGTGGAATTCACCC.

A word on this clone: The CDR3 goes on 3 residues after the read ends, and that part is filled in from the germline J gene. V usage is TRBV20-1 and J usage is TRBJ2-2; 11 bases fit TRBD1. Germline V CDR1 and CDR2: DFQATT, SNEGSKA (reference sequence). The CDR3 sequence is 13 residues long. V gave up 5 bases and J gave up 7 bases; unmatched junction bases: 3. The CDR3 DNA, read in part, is TGCAGTGCTCGGACAGGGGGCTTCGGGGAG. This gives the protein CSARTGGFGE. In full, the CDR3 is CSARTGGFGELFF.

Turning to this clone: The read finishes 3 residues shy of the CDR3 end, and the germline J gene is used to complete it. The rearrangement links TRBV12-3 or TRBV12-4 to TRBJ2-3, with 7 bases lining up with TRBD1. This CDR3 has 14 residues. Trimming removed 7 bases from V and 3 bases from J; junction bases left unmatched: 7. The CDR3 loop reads CASNNRGETDTQYF. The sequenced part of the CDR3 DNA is TGTGCCAGCAACAACAGGGGTGAAACAGATACG.

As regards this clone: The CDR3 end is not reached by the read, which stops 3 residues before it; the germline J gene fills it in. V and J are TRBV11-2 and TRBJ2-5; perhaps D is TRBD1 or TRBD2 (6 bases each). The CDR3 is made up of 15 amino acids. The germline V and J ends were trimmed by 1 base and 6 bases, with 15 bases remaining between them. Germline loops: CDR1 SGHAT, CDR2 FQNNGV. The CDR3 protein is CASSLGIQGGQTQYF. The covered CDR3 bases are TGTGCCAGCAGCTTAGGTATACAGGGAGGACAGACC.

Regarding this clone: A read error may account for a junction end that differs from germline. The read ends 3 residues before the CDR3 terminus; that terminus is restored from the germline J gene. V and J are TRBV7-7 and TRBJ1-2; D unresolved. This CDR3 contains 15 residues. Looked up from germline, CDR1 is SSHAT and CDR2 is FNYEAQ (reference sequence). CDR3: CASSQGLAEHNDYTF. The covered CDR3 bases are TGTGCTAGCAGCCAAGGACTAGCGGAGCACAATGAC.

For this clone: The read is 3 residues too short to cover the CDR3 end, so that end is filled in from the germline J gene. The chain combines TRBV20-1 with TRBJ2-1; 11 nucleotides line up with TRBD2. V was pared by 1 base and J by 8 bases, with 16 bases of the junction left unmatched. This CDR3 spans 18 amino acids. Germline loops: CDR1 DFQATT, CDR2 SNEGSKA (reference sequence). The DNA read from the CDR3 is TGCAGTGCTAGAGCCCCCTGGGGGCTAGCGGGAGGCGAACATGAG. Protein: CSARAPWGLAGGEHE. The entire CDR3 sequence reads CSARAPWGLAGGEHEQFF.

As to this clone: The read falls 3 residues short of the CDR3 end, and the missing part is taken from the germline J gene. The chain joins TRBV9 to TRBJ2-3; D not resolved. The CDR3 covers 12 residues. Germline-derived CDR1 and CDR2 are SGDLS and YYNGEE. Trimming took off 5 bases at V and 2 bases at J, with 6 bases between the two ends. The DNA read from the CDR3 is TGTGCCAGCAGACTATTCACAGATACG. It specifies CASRLFTDT. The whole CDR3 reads CASRLFTDTQYF. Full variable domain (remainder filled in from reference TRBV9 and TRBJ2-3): DSGVTQTPKHLITATGQRVTLRCSPRSGDLSVYWYQQSLDQGLQFLIQYYNGEERAKGNILERFSAQQFPDLHSELNLSSLELGDSALYFCASRLFTDTQYFGPGTRLTVL.

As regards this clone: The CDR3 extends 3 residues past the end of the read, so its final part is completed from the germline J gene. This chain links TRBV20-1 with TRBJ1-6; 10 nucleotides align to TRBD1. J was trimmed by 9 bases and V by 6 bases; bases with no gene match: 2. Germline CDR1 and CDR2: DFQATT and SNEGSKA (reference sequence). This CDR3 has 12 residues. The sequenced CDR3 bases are TGCAGTGCCGGACAGGGGGGTTCACCC. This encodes CSAGQGGSP. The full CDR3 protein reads CSAGQGGSPLHF.

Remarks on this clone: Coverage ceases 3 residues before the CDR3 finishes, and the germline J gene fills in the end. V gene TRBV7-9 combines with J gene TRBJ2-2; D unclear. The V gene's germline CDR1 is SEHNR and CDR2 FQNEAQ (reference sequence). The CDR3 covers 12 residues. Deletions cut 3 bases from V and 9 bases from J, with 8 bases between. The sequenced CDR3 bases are TGTGCCAGCAGCTTCTTACAGAGGGAG. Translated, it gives CASSFLQRE. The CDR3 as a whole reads CASSFLQRELFF.

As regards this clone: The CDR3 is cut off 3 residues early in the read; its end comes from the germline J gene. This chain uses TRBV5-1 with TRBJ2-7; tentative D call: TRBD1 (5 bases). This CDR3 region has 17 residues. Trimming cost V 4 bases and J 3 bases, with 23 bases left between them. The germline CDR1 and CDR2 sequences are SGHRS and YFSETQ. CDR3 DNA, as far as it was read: TGCGCCAGCAGCACTGACTTCAGGGAAGGGTTTGGCTACGAG. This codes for CASSTDFREGFGYE. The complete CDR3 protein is CASSTDFREGFGYEQYF.

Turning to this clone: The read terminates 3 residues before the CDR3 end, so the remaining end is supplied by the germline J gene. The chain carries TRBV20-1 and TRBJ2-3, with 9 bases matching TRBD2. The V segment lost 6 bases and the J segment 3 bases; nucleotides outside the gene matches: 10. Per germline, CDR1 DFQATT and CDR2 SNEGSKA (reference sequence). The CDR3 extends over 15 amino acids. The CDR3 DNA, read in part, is TGCAGTGCCAAGAGGGGACTAGCTCTAACAGATACG. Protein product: CSAKRGLALTDT. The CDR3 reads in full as CSAKRGLALTDTQYF.

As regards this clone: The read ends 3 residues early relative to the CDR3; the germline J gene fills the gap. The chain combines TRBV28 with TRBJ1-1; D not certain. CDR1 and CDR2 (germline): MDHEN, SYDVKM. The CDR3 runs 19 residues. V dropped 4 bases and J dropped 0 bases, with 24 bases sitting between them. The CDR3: CASSSQTSSRSFLNTEAFF. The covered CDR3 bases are TGTGCCAGCAGTTCCCAAACCAGCAGCCGTAGCTTTTTGAACACTGAA.

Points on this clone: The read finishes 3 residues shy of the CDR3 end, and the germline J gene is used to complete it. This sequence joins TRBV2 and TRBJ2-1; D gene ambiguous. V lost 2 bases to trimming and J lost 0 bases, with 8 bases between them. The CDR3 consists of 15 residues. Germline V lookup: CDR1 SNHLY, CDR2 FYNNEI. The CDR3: CASSELSFSYNEQFF. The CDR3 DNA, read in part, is TGTGCCAGCAGTGAACTGAGCTTCTCCTACAATGAG.

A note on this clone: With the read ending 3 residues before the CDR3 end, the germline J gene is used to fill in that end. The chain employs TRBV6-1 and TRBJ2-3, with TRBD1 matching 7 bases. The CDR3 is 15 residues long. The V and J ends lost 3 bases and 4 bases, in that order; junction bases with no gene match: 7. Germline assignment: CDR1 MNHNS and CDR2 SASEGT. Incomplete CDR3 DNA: TGTGCCAGCAGTGATTTGGCAGGGGGTCCAGATACG. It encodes CASSDLAGGPDT. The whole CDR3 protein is CASSDLAGGPDTQYF.

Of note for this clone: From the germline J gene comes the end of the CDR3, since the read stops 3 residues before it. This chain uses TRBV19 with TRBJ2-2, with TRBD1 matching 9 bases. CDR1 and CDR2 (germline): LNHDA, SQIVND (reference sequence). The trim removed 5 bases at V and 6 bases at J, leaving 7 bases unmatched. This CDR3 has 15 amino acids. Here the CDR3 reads CASSPRTGEPGELFF. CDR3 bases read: TGTGCCAGTAGTCCTCGGACAGGGGAGCCCGGGGAG.

CDR3 DNA (partial): TGTGCCAGCAGCTTAGTAGGAGGGGCCACCGGGGAG. This sequence encodes CASSLVGGATGE. The whole CDR3 region reads CASSLVGGATGELFF. V and J are TRBV7-2 and TRBJ2-2; maybe TRBD2 (6 bases). The CDR3 goes on 3 residues after the read ends, and that part is filled in from the germline J gene. V shed 1 base and J shed 4 bases, with 10 bases lying between them. CDR3 length equals 15 residues. Germline CDR1 and CDR2: SGHTA and FQGNSA.